This T cell receptor beta chain stems from a study of CD8+CD57+ T cells in acquired aplastic anemia. Study information: Recorded DNA amounts for sorted CD4+ and CD8+ cells had an average of approximately 3 ug.

Overall study findings and caveats: A set of some 28 CD8+ CDR3 sequences was shared between patients and controls, and these sequences appeared highly expressed in patients.

V was clipped by 4 bases and J by 2 bases; unmatched bases: 9. Germline values: CDR1 LNHDA, CDR2 SQIVND (reference sequence). CDR3 length equals 17 residues. For this clonotype: No antigen is known for it.

TCR beta VDJ and CDR3 were profiled, and genomic DNA was the template. Each CDR3 protein is one row after TCRdb ran MiXCR on the reads. The data contain 400,000 to 500,000 distinct CDR3 sequences, about 70% of them singletons. This TCR was sampled from a human donor in good health, serving as a control. The sequenced sample was sorted CD4+, CD8+, or CD8+CD57+ T cells (not recorded which) from PBMCs. The chain uses TRBV19 and TRBJ2-3; the match to TRBD2 covers 10 bases. CDR3 amino acids: CASSTFLAGVYTDTQYF. The CDR3, as DNA: TGTGCCAGTAGTACATTTCTAGCGGGGGTTTACACAGATACGCAGTATTTT.